This paragraph covers one TCR beta chain sequence. What it binds is not known. The CDR3 is 13 residues long. Germline CDR1 and CDR2: SNHLY and FYNNEI. The sample belongs to a study of Graves' ophthalmopathy and Graves' hyperthyroidism. About the study: Hyperthyroidism qualified as stable when ophthalmopathy did not develop within 18 months of follow-up.

Study-level results: Blood also held most thyroid clonotypes expanded above 0.001 frequency. Sensitivity of around 67% and specificity of 72.22% were achieved by the model that predicted ophthalmopathy progression.

Investigators amplified TCR beta CDR3 regions from RNA transcripts. HTBI-primed first-round RT-PCR preceded second-round multiplex PCR. TCRdb fed the multiplex PCR reads into MiXCR, producing one record per CDR3 protein. This sample has a few hundred thousand distinct CDR3 sequences, with about 35% found just once. The chain combines TRBV2 with TRBJ2-2, with D perhaps matching TRBD1 (5 bases). The end of the DNA aligns better with TRBJ2-3, so the J call may be wrong. Specimen: peripheral blood or thyroid tissue (not recorded which). The source of this sequence is an adult man with Graves' hyperthyroidism. The CDR3 region is CASSEEAAGMQYF. The CDR3 nucleotides are TGTGCCAGCAGTGAAGAGGCTGCAGGGATGCAGTATTTT.